A selection of T cell receptor beta chains follows, all from one sample in a study of beta chain features in type 1 diabetes. TCRdb keeps only in-frame clones here, not all; method: immunoSEQ multiplex PCR. In the table there are hundreds of thousands of clones, roughly 15% of which are singletons. Sequencing input: naive CD4+ T cells from blood. The source of these receptors is a man between 18 and 35 years old in good health. Both conserved end residues are part of each CDR3. The D gene is left open where the match is weak. Clone size, where shown, is once, few, many, or a class for clones that have expanded.

j_call,d_call,clone_size,v_call,cdr3_aa,cdr3_nt
TRBJ2-2,.,few,TRBV29-1,CSVLTANTGELFF,TGCAGCGTCCTGACAGCGAACACCGGGGAGCTGTTTTTT
TRBJ1-5,.,.,TRBV20-1,CSVVSNQPQHF,TGCAGTGTGGTTAGCAATCAGCCCCAGCATTTT
TRBJ2-7,.,few,TRBV28,CASTGPYEQYF,TGTGCCAGCACCGGGCCCTACGAGCAGTACTTC
TRBJ1-4,.,few,TRBV4-2,CASSPLSVTGEKLFF,TGTGCCAGCAGCCCTTTATCGGTAACGGGAGAAAAACTGTTTTTT
TRBJ1-4,.,.,TRBV7-2,CASSPARRDEKLFF,TGTGCCAGCAGCCCGGCCCGGAGGGATGAAAAACTGTTTTTT
TRBJ2-7,TRBD1,few,TRBV10-3,CAITQDRGTSEQYF,TGTGCCATCACCCAGGACAGGGGTACTTCTGAGCAGTACTTC
TRBJ1-1,.,few,TRBV6-1,CASSVPEAEAFF,TGTGCCAGCAGTGTACCGGAGGCTGAAGCTTTCTTT
TRBJ2-5,.,.,TRBV6-6,CASSGGQTRLETQYF,TGTGCCAGCAGTGGCGGACAGACTCGTTTAGAGACCCAGTACTTC
TRBJ1-5,.,.,TRBV5-6,CASSLRATGPNQPQHF,TGTGCCAGCAGCTTGCGCGCGACAGGACCTAATCAGCCCCAGCATTTT
TRBJ2-3,.,.,TRBV27,CASSSPVGGTQYF,TGTGCCAGCAGTTCTCCAGTCGGGGGTACGCAGTATTTT
TRBJ2-2,.,few,TRBV2,CASSESSSWGGELFF,TGTGCCAGCAGTGAATCCTCCAGCTGGGGCGGGGAGCTGTTTTTT
TRBJ2-5,.,.,TRBV5-1,CASSPRQIQETQYF,TGCGCCAGCAGCCCTCGACAGATCCAAGAGACCCAGTACTTC
TRBJ1-2,.,.,TRBV28,CASSSSIYGYTF,TGTGCCAGCAGTTCGTCCATTTATGGCTACACCTTC
TRBJ1-5,.,.,TRBV5-1,CASSLGNMEPQHF,TGCGCCAGCAGCTTGGGTAACATGGAGCCCCAGCATTTT
TRBJ2-5,TRBD2,.,TRBV11-1,CASSLSPGGQETQYF,TGTGCCAGCAGCTTGTCCCCGGGGGGACAAGAGACCCAGTACTTC
TRBJ2-6,.,few,TRBV5-1,CASSPAGANVLTF,TGCGCCAGCAGCCCGGCTGGGGCCAACGTCCTGACTTTC
TRBJ1-2,.,few,TRBV5-4,CASRRGGPPANYGYTF,TGTGCCAGCAGGCGGGGAGGCCCCCCTGCTAACTATGGCTACACCTTC
TRBJ2-7,.,.,TRBV28,CATSHQSYEQYF,TGTGCCACCTCTCACCAATCCTACGAGCAGTACTTC
TRBJ2-1,TRBD1,.,TRBV5-1,CASSLAGAGGENEQFF,TGCGCCAGCAGCTTGGCTGGGGCAGGGGGCGAGAATGAGCAGTTCTTC
TRBJ2-7,.,few,TRBV5-1,CASRMYRSRGPQRLSYEQYF,TGCGCCAGCAGAATGTACCGAAGCAGGGGCCCCCAGCGCCTCTCCTACGAGCAGTACTTC
TRBJ2-2,.,few,TRBV10-3,CAITLRDTRTGELFF,TGTGCCATCACCCTGCGGGACACCCGCACCGGGGAGCTGTTTTTT
TRBJ2-7,.,few,TRBV21-1,CASSSGPSYEQYF,TGTGCCAGCAGCTCTGGGCCCTCTTACGAGCAGTACTTC
TRBJ2-7,TRBD2,.,TRBV11-1,CASSTGGLQYF,TGTGCCAGCAGCACCGGGGGGTTACAGTACTTC
TRBJ2-3,TRBD2,.,TRBV2,CASSVAGGGGTDTQYF,TGTGCCAGCTCAGTCGCGGGGGGAGGAGGCACAGATACGCAGTATTTT
TRBJ2-5,TRBD1,few,TRBV2,CASRGQTQETQYF,TGTGCCAGCAGGGGACAGACTCAAGAGACCCAGTACTTC
TRBJ1-6,.,.,TRBV6-5,CASSYYDGVRSPLHF,TGTGCCAGCAGTTACTACGATGGGGTTCGGTCACCCCTCCACTTT
TRBJ2-5,.,.,TRBV6-5,CASSYGNTIGETQYF,TGTGCCAGCAGTTACGGTAACACCATCGGGGAGACCCAGTACTTC
TRBJ1-1,TRBD1,few,TRBV4-1,CASSQRGQGRILVTEAFF,TGCGCCAGCAGCCAACGGGGACAGGGGAGGATTTTGGTCACTGAAGCTTTCTTT
TRBJ2-7,.,few,TRBV25-1,CASSTPGYEQYF,TGTGCCAGCAGTACACCCGGCTACGAGCAGTACTTC
TRBJ2-5,TRBD1,.,TRBV9,CASSVGQGIRETQYF,TGTGCCAGCAGCGTAGGACAGGGCATAAGGGAGACCCAGTACTTC
TRBJ1-2,.,.,TRBV9,CASSVDRENIYGYTF,TGTGCCAGCAGCGTAGACAGGGAGAATATCTATGGCTACACCTTC
TRBJ1-3,TRBD1,few,TRBV7-2,CASSSQGATGNTIYF,TGTGCCAGCAGCTCTCAGGGGGCGACGGGAAACACCATATATTTT
TRBJ2-5,TRBD1,few,TRBV30,CAWSGPGTGGKETQYF,TGTGCCTGGAGTGGCCCCGGGACAGGGGGTAAAGAGACCCAGTACTTC
TRBJ1-3,.,.,TRBV30,CAWSVRGVGSGNTIYF,TGTGCCTGGAGTGTACGAGGGGTAGGCTCTGGAAACACCATATATTTT
TRBJ2-7,.,.,TRBV25-1,CASREKNSHEQYF,TGTGCCAGCAGAGAGAAAAACAGCCACGAGCAGTACTTC
TRBJ2-7,.,.,TRBV6-6,CASSYSYGGGYEQYF,TGTGCCAGCAGTTACTCTTACGGAGGGGGCTACGAGCAGTACTTC
TRBJ2-7,TRBD2,.,TRBV28,CASSFSGRFYEQYF,TGTGCCAGCAGTTTTTCCGGGAGGTTCTACGAGCAGTACTTC
TRBJ2-5,TRBD1,few,TRBV25-1,CASKDRGSTQETQYF,TGTGCCAGCAAGGACAGGGGCAGCACCCAAGAGACCCAGTACTTC
TRBJ1-2,.,.,TRBV4-1,CASSQDGGTLRASAF,TGCGCCAGCAGCCAAGATGGGGGGACCTTACGAGCTAGCGCCTTC
TRBJ2-1,TRBD1,.,TRBV28,CASSFSGGWRGNEQFF,TGTGCCAGCAGTTTCTCAGGGGGCTGGCGGGGCAATGAGCAGTTCTTC
TRBJ2-4,.,.,TRBV5-1,CASSLEGSGAKAKNIQYF,TGCGCCAGCAGCTTGGAAGGGTCGGGGGCTAAGGCCAAAAACATTCAGTACTTC
TRBJ2-5,.,.,TRBV18,CASSPRIARGQETQYF,TGTGCCAGCTCACCACGGATAGCAAGGGGGCAAGAGACCCAGTACTTC
TRBJ2-6,.,few,TRBV28,CASSPSTSGANVLTF,TGTGCCAGCAGCCCCTCGACCTCTGGGGCCAACGTCCTGACTTTC
TRBJ2-1,TRBD1,few,TRBV14,CASSQDRVGEQFF,TGTGCCAGCAGCCAGGACAGGGTGGGTGAGCAGTTCTTC
TRBJ2-5,TRBD2,.,TRBV4-1,CASSQDLTSGRSKTQYF,TGCGCCAGCAGCCAAGACCTGACTAGCGGGAGGTCGAAGACCCAGTACTTC
TRBJ2-7,.,few,TRBV29-1,CSVGQAYEQYF,TGCAGCGTTGGACAGGCCTACGAGCAGTACTTC
TRBJ2-2,.,.,TRBV5-1,CASSWSGLTNTGELFF,TGCGCCAGCAGCTGGTCAGGATTAACGAACACCGGGGAGCTGTTTTTT
TRBJ1-1,.,.,TRBV18,CASSPTKMNTEAFF,TGTGCCAGCTCACCGACTAAAATGAACACTGAAGCTTTCTTT
TRBJ2-7,.,.,TRBV11-2,CASSLDMGAIQQYF,TGTGCCAGCAGCTTAGATATGGGGGCGATTCAGCAGTACTTC
TRBJ2-7,TRBD1,few,TRBV5-1,CASSLTGYSYEQYF,TGCGCCAGCAGCCTGACAGGGTACTCCTACGAGCAGTACTTC
TRBJ1-6,.,few,TRBV28,CASSLSGRVMVSPLHF,TGTGCCAGCAGTTTATCGGGCAGGGTGATGGTTTCGCCCCTCCACTTT
TRBJ1-1,.,few,TRBV18,CASSPLLQGGTEAFF,TGTGCCAGCTCACCTCTCCTACAGGGTGGCACTGAAGCTTTCTTT
TRBJ2-1,TRBD2,few,TRBV19,CASAGGPYEQFF,TGTGCCAGTGCGGGAGGGCCATATGAGCAGTTCTTC
TRBJ1-6,.,few,TRBV9,CASSVDVKPGYNSPLHF,TGTGCCAGCAGCGTAGATGTGAAACCGGGGTATAATTCACCCCTCCACTTT
TRBJ1-5,TRBD1,few,TRBV23-1,CASSPTRITHRGGQPQHF,TGCGCCAGCAGCCCCACCCGAATAACCCACAGGGGAGGACAGCCCCAGCATTTT
TRBJ2-7,.,few,TRBV18,CASSPRTTYEQYF,TGTGCCAGCTCCCCTCGCACGACCTACGAGCAGTACTTC
TRBJ1-2,.,few,TRBV12-5,CASGPQQDYGYTF,TGTGCTAGTGGACCCCAGCAAGACTATGGCTACACCTTC